This T cell receptor (beta chain) was sequenced during a study of cytomegalovirus exposure and HLA in healthy donors. Study results and limitations: Most TCR sequences showed up rarely, but some public TCRs showed up in many donors. Later analysis associated a missense DCLRE1C variant with TCR beta V- and J-gene trimming. Across all donors, roughly uniform sequencing depth was an assumption of the presence/absence analyses.

The PCR had 60 Vbeta and 13 Jbeta primers. Sequenced by immunoSEQ multiplex PCR; TCRdb stores in-frame clones only, minus some. The data show 150,000 to 200,000 clones, approximately 88% seen once. Details on this clone: The antigen remains undetermined.

The CDR3 covers 14 residues. Per germline, CDR1 MNHNS and CDR2 SASEGT. J gave up 6 bases and V 6 bases, and 9 bases lay outside the gene matches. Sequences were obtained from PBMCs. V is TRBV6-1 and J is TRBJ2-3; 7 nucleotides agree with TRBD2. The sequence was obtained from a woman aged 18-29 years in good health and CMV-seronegative. The DNA of the CDR3 is TGTGCCAGCAGATCGAGCGGGGCACTGGATACGCAGTATTTT. Translated, it gives CASRSSGALDTQYF.